This T cell receptor (beta chain) was found in a study of T cells after yellow fever vaccination. The V end lost 3 bases, the J end lost 3 bases, and 11 bases lay between the germline ends. CDR1 and CDR2 from the germline V gene are LNHDA and SQIVND (reference sequence). This CDR3 is 14 amino acids long. TCRdb passed the 5' RACE reads through MiXCR, listing each CDR3 protein once. This table holds fewer than 450,000 distinct CDR3 sequences, almost 4% found once. This TCR was sampled from a man in his late teens or twenties who received the YFV17D yellow fever vaccine. Material: PBMCs, obtained 5 days after the yellow fever booster vaccination. J is TRBJ2-5 and V is TRBV19; D might be TRBD2 (5 bases). Here the CDR3 DNA reads TGTGCCAGTAGTATGTCCCGACTAAAAGAGACCCAGTACTTC. Encoded protein: CASSMSRLKETQYF.